The 20 T cell receptor beta chains in this list originate from one sample, sequenced in a study of shared clonotypes between healthy human individuals. CD45RO-negative, CCR7-positively selected cells formed the naive CD8 fraction, excluding terminally differentiated effector memory CD45RA+ cells. This table comes from immunoSEQ multiplex PCR, and its TCRdb copy is limited to in-frame clones, with some not included. The table lists under 2,000,000 clones, about 95% of them singletons. The sequenced material came from naive CD8+ T cells sorted from blood. These receptors all come from a young man in good health.

The gene calls are TRBV7-8 and TRBJ2-3; D is perhaps TRBD1 or TRBD2 (5 bases each). Germline lookup yields CDR1 SGHVS and CDR2 FQNEAQ. The CDR3 runs 15 residues. V shed 7 bases and J shed 0 bases, with 14 bases lying between them. The CDR3 reads CASNPGTASTDTQYF. The CDR3 DNA sequence: TGTGCCAGCAACCCGGGGACGGCAAGCACAGATACGCAGTATTTT.

Written as DNA, the CDR3 is TGTGCCAGCAGCCCAGGGTGGGGGCCGCAAACCTACGAGCAGTACTTC. It is translated as CASSPGWGPQTYEQYF. The V gene is TRBV11-2, the J gene TRBJ2-7; maybe TRBD1 (6 bases). This CDR3 spans 16 amino acids. The V end lost 5 bases, the J end lost 2 bases, and 19 bases lay between the germline ends. Germline V CDR1 and CDR2: SGHAT, FQNNGV.

This clone was detected once. The chain links TRBV28 to TRBJ1-1, with TRBD1 as a possible D gene (5 bases). The CDR3 totals 14 residues. CDR1 is MDHEN and CDR2 is SYDVKM in the germline V gene. The V end was cut by 3 bases, the J end by 5 bases, with 13 bases between. The DNA of the CDR3 is TGTGCCAGCAGTTTTAGGGGCCCCTTGACTGAAGCTTTCTTT. Its protein is CASSFRGPLTEAFF. The full variable domain, rest sourced from reference TRBV28 and TRBJ1-1, is DVKVTQSSRYLVKRTGEKVFLECVQDMDHENMFWYRQDPGLGLRLIYFSYDVKMKEKGDIPEGYSVSREKKERFSLILESASTNQTSMYLCASSFRGPLTEAFFGQGTRLTVV.

The rearrangement uses TRBV6-6 and TRBJ2-7, with D maybe TRBD1 (6 bases). Germline CDR1 and CDR2: MNHNY and SVGAGI (reference sequence). The V end lost 5 bases, the J end lost 2 bases, and 19 bases lay between the germline ends. CDR3 length: 16 residues. The CDR3 is CASSPRKGERTYEQYF. CDR3 nucleotide sequence: TGTGCCAGCAGTCCCCGTAAGGGGGAAAGGACCTACGAGCAGTACTTC.

This rearrangement joins TRBV28 to TRBJ1-1, with D hard to call. Trimming took 4 bases from V and 0 from J, leaving 12 bases between them. The V gene's germline CDR1 is MDHEN and CDR2 SYDVKM. The CDR3 covers 15 residues. The DNA for the CDR3 is TGTGCCAGCAGTTCCCATATGCTCATGAACACTGAAGCTTTCTTT. Translation gives CASSSHMLMNTEAFF.

V gene TRBV10-3 combines with J gene TRBJ1-2; TRBD1 might be the D (5 bases). CDR1 and CDR2 from the germline V gene are ENHRY and SYGVKD. This CDR3 region has 15 residues. V lost 3 bases and J 5 bases, leaving 16 bases between the germline ends. The CDR3 region is CAISDPTVGGYGYTF. The CDR3 DNA reads TGTGCCATCAGTGACCCGACAGTAGGTGGGTATGGCTACACCTTC.

On this clone itself: The same CDR3 also results from other DNA sequences found in this sample. This chain uses TRBV7-9 with TRBJ1-2, with 9 bases identical to TRBD1. The germline V gene encodes CDR1 SEHNR and CDR2 FQNEAQ (reference sequence). V lost 0 bases and J lost 5; bases outside the gene matches: 1. The CDR3 is made up of 14 amino acids. For the CDR3, the DNA is TGTGCCAGCAGCTTAGCCGGGACAGGGTATGGCTACACCTTC. Its protein is CASSLAGTGYGYTF.

Worth noting for this clone: The same CDR3 also results from other DNA sequences found in this sample. The chain carries TRBV13 and TRBJ2-7; the match to TRBD1 covers 9 bases. The germline CDR1 and CDR2 sequences are PRHDT and FYEKMQ (reference sequence). The ends lost 4 bases at V and 4 bases at J; junction bases unmatched: 2. The CDR3 extends over 13 amino acids. DNA of the CDR3: TGTGCCAGCAGCTCGGACAGGGGATACGAGCAGTACTTC. This sequence encodes CASSSDRGYEQYF.

This clone came up a few times. The chain has TRBV21-1 and TRBJ1-6. TRBV21-1 is noted as a pseudogene. This CDR3 contains 15 residues. The CDR3 DNA sequence: TGTGCCACCGGTCGGGGCCCCGACTATAATTCACCCCTCCACTTT. This codes for CATGRGPDYNSPLHF.

The chain combines TRBV6-5 with TRBJ1-1; D might be TRBD1 (6 bases). Germline assignment: CDR1 MNHEY and CDR2 SVGAGI. Trimming shortened V by 6 bases and J by 1 base, and 15 bases separated the two germline ends. The CDR3 has 15 residues. DNA for the CDR3: TGTGCCAGCAGACCTATCGGACAGACGAACACTGAAGCTTTCTTT. Amino acids: CASRPIGQTNTEAFF.

The chain is built from TRBV11-2 and TRBJ2-7; D is unclear. Germline CDR1 and CDR2: SGHAT and FQNNGV. Trimming took off 1 base at V and 2 bases at J, with 12 bases between the two ends. CDR3 length: 15 residues. Written as DNA, the CDR3 is TGTGCCAGCAGCTTAGGAGGTCCCCCAACCTACGAGCAGTACTTC. It yields the protein CASSLGGPPTYEQYF.

As concerns this clone: The same CDR3 can be traced to other DNA sequences in this sample. This chain connects TRBV30 to TRBJ2-5; no clear D gene. The CDR3 has 13 residues. Per the germline V gene, CDR1 is GTSNPN and CDR2 is SVGIG (reference sequence). V lost 2 bases, J lost 3 bases, and 10 bases lay in between. Here the CDR3 reads CAWSLSGEETQYF. CDR3 DNA sequence: TGTGCCTGGAGTTTGTCCGGAGAAGAGACCCAGTACTTC.

This clone turned up a few times. This same CDR3 is encoded by further DNA sequences in the sample. V and J are TRBV9 and TRBJ2-7, with 13 nucleotides matching TRBD2. The trim removed 3 bases at V and 5 bases at J, leaving 5 bases unmatched. Per the germline V gene, CDR1 is SGDLS and CDR2 is YYNGEE. The CDR3 is made up of 15 amino acids. The CDR3 reads CASSALAGGPHEQYF. CDR3 DNA sequence: TGTGCCAGCAGCGCACTAGCGGGAGGGCCCCACGAGCAGTACTTC.

The chain has TRBV25-1 and TRBJ1-5; D uncertain. Germline V gives CDR1 MGHDK, CDR2 SYGVNS. Trimming shortened V by 1 base and J by 4 bases, and 11 bases separated the two germline ends. The CDR3 runs to 15 residues. CDR3 in amino acids: CASSESGLGNQPQHF. In DNA form, the CDR3 reads TGTGCCAGCAGTGAATCTGGGTTGGGAAATCAGCCCCAGCATTTT. The entire variable domain, with the rest obtained from reference TRBV25-1 and TRBJ1-5, is as follows: EADIYQTPRYLVIGTGKKITLECSQTMGHDKMYWYQQDPGMELHLIHYSYGVNSTEKGDLSSESTVSRIRTEHFPLTLESARPSHTSQYLCASSESGLGNQPQHFGDGTRLSIL.

V usage is TRBV11-2 and J usage is TRBJ2-1; D is perhaps TRBD2 (5 bases). Between the trimmed V and J ends, which lost 4 bases and 6 bases, there was a span of 19 bases. This CDR3 has 16 amino acids. Germline V gives CDR1 SGHAT, CDR2 FQNNGV. CDR3 in amino acids: CASSSGGSSRFNEQFF. The CDR3 DNA reads TGTGCCAGCAGCTCAGGTGGGAGTTCTCGTTTCAATGAGCAGTTCTTC.

The V call is TRBV9, the J call TRBJ1-3; unclear D gene. Germline loops: CDR1 SGDLS, CDR2 YYNGEE. V was pared by 3 bases and J by 0 bases, with 10 bases between. The CDR3 is made up of 15 amino acids. In DNA form, the CDR3 reads TGTGCCAGCAGCGACAGCACGTTCTCTGGAAACACCATATATTTT. Translated: CASSDSTFSGNTIYF.

This clone was seen just once. The gene calls are TRBV30 and TRBJ2-7; tentative D call: TRBD1 (7 bases). The CDR3 extends over 15 amino acids. Trimming removed 3 bases from V and 3 bases from J, with 18 bases in between. Germline lookup yields CDR1 GTSNPN and CDR2 SVGIG (reference sequence). DNA for the CDR3: TGTGCCTGGAGCGGACCGACTAGACAGGGCTACGAGCAGTACTTC. This translates into CAWSGPTRQGYEQYF.

This clone was picked up a small number of times. CDR3 region: CASSSGVNSYNEQFF. CDR3 sequence (DNA): TGTGCCAGCAGCTCCGGGGTTAACTCCTACAATGAGCAGTTCTTC. The rearrangement links TRBV13 to TRBJ2-1; TRBD2 might be the D (5 bases). Germline V gives CDR1 PRHDT, CDR2 FYEKMQ (reference sequence). V lost 4 bases and J lost 0, with 10 bases in between. This CDR3 has 15 residues.

On this clone itself: This sample also contains other DNA sequences that code for the same CDR3. The rearrangement joins TRBV6-5 to TRBJ2-2; D unclear. The CDR3 loop spans 12 amino acids. Germline V gene sequence: CDR1 MNHEY, CDR2 SVGAGI. V lost 0 bases, J lost 7 bases, and 3 bases lay in between. CDR3 nucleotides: TGTGCCAGCAGTTACTCTGGCGGGGAGCTGTTTTTT. It translates to CASSYSGGELFF.

The V and J genes are TRBV27 and TRBJ2-1; TRBD2 matches at 10 bases. The CDR3 is 16 residues long. Germline V CDR1 and CDR2: MNHEY, SMNVEV (reference sequence). The ends lost 7 bases at V and 8 bases at J; junction bases unmatched: 14. The CDR3 spells CASNQHPSGSSDEQFF. The CDR3 nucleotides read TGTGCCAGCAACCAACACCCTAGCGGGAGTAGCGATGAGCAGTTCTTC.